A selection of T cell receptor beta chains follows, all from one sample in a study of cytomegalovirus exposure and HLA in healthy donors. TCRdb keeps only in-frame clones here, not all; method: immunoSEQ multiplex PCR. This table has about 140,000 clones, just under 80% appearing once. Sequencing used PBMCs. The receptors derive from a man aged 25 to 40 in good health. CDR3s include the opening cysteine and the closing phenylalanine or tryptophan. The D gene is left open where the match is weak. Size is stated for part of the rows, as once, few or many counts, or as a class when the clone is expanded.

clone_size: -; v_call: TRBV6-5; d_call: -; j_call: TRBJ2-1; cdr3_aa: CASSYGEVNEQFF; cdr3_nt: TGTGCCAGCAGTTACGGTGAGGTCAATGAGCAGTTCTTC
clone_size: -; v_call: TRBV18; d_call: -; j_call: TRBJ2-7; cdr3_aa: CASSPGLTYEQYF; cdr3_nt: TGTGCCAGCTCACCCGGACTAACCTACGAGCAGTACTTC
clone_size: -; v_call: TRBV28; d_call: -; j_call: TRBJ1-5; cdr3_aa: CASSSGQYNQPQHF; cdr3_nt: TGTGCCAGCAGTTCTGGACAGTACAATCAGCCCCAGCATTTT
clone_size: -; v_call: TRBV4-1; d_call: TRBD2; j_call: TRBJ2-1; cdr3_aa: CASSHSIAGGSYNEQFF; cdr3_nt: TGCGCCAGCAGCCACTCTATAGCGGGAGGGTCTTACAATGAGCAGTTCTTC
clone_size: few; v_call: TRBV7-2; d_call: -; j_call: TRBJ2-3; cdr3_aa: CASIQGGSTDTQYF; cdr3_nt: TGTGCCAGCATCCAGGGGGGTAGCACAGATACGCAGTATTTT
clone_size: -; v_call: TRBV6-5; d_call: TRBD2; j_call: TRBJ2-7; cdr3_aa: CASSYGLAGEQYF; cdr3_nt: TGTGCCAGCAGTTACGGACTAGCGGGCGAGCAGTACTTC
clone_size: -; v_call: TRBV7-9; d_call: TRBD1; j_call: TRBJ1-2; cdr3_aa: CASSPGQSRTF; cdr3_nt: TGTGCCAGCAGCCCGGGACAGTCAAGGACCTTC
clone_size: -; v_call: TRBV7-8; d_call: TRBD2; j_call: TRBJ2-5; cdr3_aa: CASSFSGSNQETQYF; cdr3_nt: TGTGCCAGCAGCTTTAGCGGGAGCAATCAAGAGACCCAGTACTTC
clone_size: few; v_call: TRBV11-2; d_call: -; j_call: TRBJ2-5; cdr3_aa: CASGSSGQETQYF; cdr3_nt: TGTGCCAGCGGGAGTAGCGGCCAAGAGACCCAGTACTTC
clone_size: -; v_call: TRBV15; d_call: -; j_call: TRBJ2-1; cdr3_aa: CATSSRFSYNEQFF; cdr3_nt: TGTGCCACCAGCAGCAGGTTCTCCTACAATGAGCAGTTCTTC
clone_size: few; v_call: TRBV6-1; d_call: TRBD1; j_call: TRBJ2-6; cdr3_aa: CASRGQTSGANVLTF; cdr3_nt: TGTGCCAGCAGGGGACAGACCTCTGGGGCCAACGTCCTGACTTTC
clone_size: -; v_call: TRBV9; d_call: -; j_call: TRBJ1-5; cdr3_aa: CASSVGAGPQPQHF; cdr3_nt: TGTGCCAGCAGCGTAGGGGCAGGGCCTCAGCCCCAGCATTTT
clone_size: -; v_call: TRBV28; d_call: -; j_call: TRBJ1-5; cdr3_aa: CASSSPGGGNQPQHF; cdr3_nt: TGTGCCAGCAGTTCCCCGGGGGGAGGGAATCAGCCCCAGCATTTT
clone_size: -; v_call: TRBV18; d_call: -; j_call: TRBJ2-7; cdr3_aa: CASSRGGTFYEQYF; cdr3_nt: TGTGCCAGCTCTCGCGGCGGGACCTTCTACGAGCAGTACTTC
clone_size: -; v_call: TRBV5-1; d_call: TRBD2; j_call: TRBJ2-2; cdr3_aa: CASSPGLAGVPTGELFF; cdr3_nt: TGCGCCAGCAGCCCAGGACTAGCGGGAGTTCCCACCGGGGAGCTGTTTTTT
clone_size: -; v_call: TRBV30; d_call: -; j_call: TRBJ2-1; cdr3_aa: CAWSVGRGSYNEQFF; cdr3_nt: TGTGCCTGGAGTGTAGGGAGAGGCTCCTACAATGAGCAGTTCTTC
clone_size: -; v_call: TRBV6-6; d_call: TRBD1; j_call: TRBJ1-2; cdr3_aa: CASSLGTAATNYGYTF; cdr3_nt: TGTGCCAGCTCTCTTGGGACAGCCGCAACTAACTATGGCTACACCTTC
clone_size: -; v_call: TRBV28; d_call: TRBD1; j_call: TRBJ1-6; cdr3_aa: CATSTGMGSPLHF; cdr3_nt: TGTGCCACTTCGACAGGGATGGGTTCACCCCTCCACTTT
clone_size: -; v_call: TRBV5-1; d_call: TRBD2; j_call: TRBJ2-5; cdr3_aa: CASSKSSLAGVGETQYF; cdr3_nt: TGCGCCAGCAGCAAAAGTTCACTAGCGGGAGTCGGGGAGACCCAGTACTTC
clone_size: -; v_call: TRBV28; d_call: -; j_call: TRBJ2-2; cdr3_aa: CASSLFGGNTGELFF; cdr3_nt: TGTGCCAGCAGTTTATTCGGAGGGAACACCGGGGAGCTGTTTTTT
clone_size: few; v_call: TRBV5-4; d_call: -; j_call: TRBJ1-2; cdr3_aa: CASRVPDSPAHYTF; cdr3_nt: TGTGCCAGCCGGGTACCGGACAGCCCGGCCCACTACACCTTC
clone_size: -; v_call: TRBV7-9; d_call: TRBD2; j_call: TRBJ2-7; cdr3_aa: CASSGLAGGSSPYEQYF; cdr3_nt: TGTGCCAGCAGCGGATTAGCGGGAGGTTCCTCTCCTTACGAGCAGTACTTC
clone_size: -; v_call: TRBV14; d_call: -; j_call: TRBJ1-2; cdr3_aa: CASSQFGNYGYTF; cdr3_nt: TGTGCCAGCAGCCAGTTCGGTAACTATGGCTACACCTTC
clone_size: -; v_call: TRBV15; d_call: -; j_call: TRBJ2-5; cdr3_aa: CATSRGGGIGQETQYF; cdr3_nt: TGTGCCACCAGCAGAGGAGGGGGAATCGGCCAAGAGACCCAGTACTTC
clone_size: -; v_call: TRBV27; d_call: TRBD2; j_call: TRBJ2-7; cdr3_aa: CASSPGLAGGPVQYF; cdr3_nt: TGTGCCAGCAGTCCAGGACTAGCGGGAGGGCCGGTGCAGTACTTC
clone_size: -; v_call: TRBV18; d_call: -; j_call: TRBJ1-3; cdr3_aa: CASSPPSSRDTIYF; cdr3_nt: TGTGCCAGCTCACCACCGTCGTCCCGGGACACCATATATTTT
clone_size: -; v_call: TRBV7-9; d_call: TRBD1; j_call: TRBJ1-1; cdr3_aa: CASSLDRGPATEAFF; cdr3_nt: TGTGCCAGCAGCTTAGACAGGGGCCCAGCCACTGAAGCTTTCTTT
clone_size: -; v_call: TRBV27; d_call: -; j_call: TRBJ1-6; cdr3_aa: CASRPGPSYNSPLHF; cdr3_nt: TGTGCCAGCAGGCCAGGGCCCTCCTATAATTCACCCCTCCACTTT